The 6 T cell receptor beta chains given below trace back to one sample, sequenced in a study of blood T cell repertoires in COVID-19. Sequencing was performed with immunoSEQ multiplex PCR; in TCRdb, only in-frame clones are kept and a portion is missing. The sample includes 150,000 to 200,000 clones, roughly 83% of them seen just once. Material: peripheral blood. Source of these receptors: a woman older than 75 with active or convalescent COVID-19.

The sample holds a few counts of this clone. The chain joins TRBV9 to TRBJ1-1, with a weak D call TRBD1 (5 bases). Trimming cost V 4 bases and J 1 base, with 23 bases left between them. The CDR3 runs 18 residues. In germline, CDR1 is SGDLS, CDR2 YYNGEE. As DNA, the CDR3 is TGTGCCAGCAGCCTTCATCCCCAGGGCTCCGTCGGGAACACTGAAGCTTTCTTT. This codes for CASSLHPQGSVGNTEAFF.

This clone is a singleton in its sample. The J gene is TRBJ1-2, the V gene TRBV4-2; possibly TRBD1 for D (5 bases). The V end was cut by 4 bases, the J end by 3 bases, with 9 bases between. The CDR3 length is 13 residues. Germline CDR1 and CDR2: LGHNA and YNFKEQ. The CDR3 sequence: CASSPGYDYGYTF. In DNA form, the CDR3 reads TGTGCCAGCAGCCCAGGGTATGACTATGGCTACACCTTC.

This chain connects TRBV5-1 to TRBJ1-1, with TRBD1 matching 8 bases. Germline loops: CDR1 SGHRS, CDR2 YFSETQ. The CDR3 contains 15 residues. V shed 5 bases, J shed 3 bases, and the junction held 9 bases outside the gene matches. The CDR3 coding sequence is TGCGCCAGCAGGTCTCAGGGGGCGGGGGACACTGAAGCTTTCTTT. It translates to CASRSQGAGDTEAFF.

The chain carries TRBV15 and TRBJ2-7, with D possibly being TRBD1 (6 bases). The CDR3 sequence is 14 residues long. Per germline, CDR1 LNHNV and CDR2 YYDKDF (reference sequence). Deletions cut 1 base from V and 4 bases from J, with 11 bases between. CDR3 residues: CATSRGGQKYEQYF. The CDR3 DNA follows: TGTGCCACCAGCAGAGGTGGACAGAAATACGAGCAGTACTTC.

The rearrangement joins TRBV5-1 to TRBJ1-2, with 7 bases identical to TRBD1. CDR1 and CDR2 (germline): SGHRS, YFSETQ. The CDR3 sequence is 14 residues long. J gave up 7 bases and V 0 bases, and 6 bases lay outside the gene matches. The CDR3: CASSLEDRPAGYTF. The CDR3 DNA sequence: TGCGCCAGCAGCTTGGAGGACAGGCCGGCTGGCTACACCTTC.

This sequence joins TRBV2 and TRBJ2-1; 9 positions match TRBD2. CDR3 size: 16 residues. The J segment lost 7 bases and the V segment lost 7 bases, leaving 14 bases of the junction unmatched. The germline V gene encodes CDR1 SNHLY and CDR2 FYNNEI. The DNA for the CDR3 is TGTGCCAGCATTCTGGACCCGGGACTAGCAATGAATGAGCAGTTCTTC. Translation: CASILDPGLAMNEQFF.